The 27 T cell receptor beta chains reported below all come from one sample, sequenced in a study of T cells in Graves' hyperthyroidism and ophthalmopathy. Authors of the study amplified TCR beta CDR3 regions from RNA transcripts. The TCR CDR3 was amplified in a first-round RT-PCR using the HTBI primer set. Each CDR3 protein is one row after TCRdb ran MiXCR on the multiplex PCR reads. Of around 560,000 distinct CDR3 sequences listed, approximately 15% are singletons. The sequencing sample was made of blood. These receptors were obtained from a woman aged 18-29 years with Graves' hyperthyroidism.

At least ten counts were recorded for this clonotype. The DNA for the CDR3 is TGTGCCAGCAGTCCGAAGAGAAACACTGAAGCTTTCTTT. Its protein product is CASSPKRNTEAFF. The chain has TRBV6-1 and TRBJ1-1; unclear D gene. This CDR3 comprises 13 residues. From germline, CDR1 is MNHNS and CDR2 SASEGT. The V end was cut by 5 bases, the J end by 2 bases, with 9 bases between.

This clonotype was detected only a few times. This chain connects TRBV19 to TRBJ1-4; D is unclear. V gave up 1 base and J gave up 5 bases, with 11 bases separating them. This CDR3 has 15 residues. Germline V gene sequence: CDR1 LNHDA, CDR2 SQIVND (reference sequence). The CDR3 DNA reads TGTGCCAGTAGTATAGCCAGGACTCCCAATGAAAAACTGTTTTTT. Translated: CASSIARTPNEKLFF.

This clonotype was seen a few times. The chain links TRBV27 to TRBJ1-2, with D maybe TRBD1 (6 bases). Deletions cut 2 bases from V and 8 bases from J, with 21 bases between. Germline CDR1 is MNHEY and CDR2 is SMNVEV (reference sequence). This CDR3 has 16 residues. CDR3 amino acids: CASSLKAGGGAWGYTF. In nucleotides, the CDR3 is TGTGCCAGCAGTTTAAAAGCGGGAGGGGGTGCGTGGGGCTACACCTTC.

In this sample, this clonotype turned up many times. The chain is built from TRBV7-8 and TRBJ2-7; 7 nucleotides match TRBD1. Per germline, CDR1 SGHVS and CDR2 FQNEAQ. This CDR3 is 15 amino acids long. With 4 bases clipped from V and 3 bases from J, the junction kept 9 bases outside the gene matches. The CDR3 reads CASSSTGTVYYEQYF. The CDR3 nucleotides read TGTGCCAGCAGCTCTACCGGGACAGTTTACTACGAGCAGTACTTC.

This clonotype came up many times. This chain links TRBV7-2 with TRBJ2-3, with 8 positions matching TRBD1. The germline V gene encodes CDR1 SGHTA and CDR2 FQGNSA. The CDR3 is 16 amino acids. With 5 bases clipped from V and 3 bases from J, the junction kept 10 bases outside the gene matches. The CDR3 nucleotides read TGTGCCAGCAGCGCCAACCAGGGGGCGCGGACAGATACGCAGTATTTT. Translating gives CASSANQGARTDTQYF.

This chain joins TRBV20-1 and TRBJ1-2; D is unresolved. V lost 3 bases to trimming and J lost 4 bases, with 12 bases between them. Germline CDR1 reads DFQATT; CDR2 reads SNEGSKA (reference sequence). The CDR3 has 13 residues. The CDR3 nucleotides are TGCAGTGCTAGGGCGGCTTCGGGCTATGGCTACACCTTC. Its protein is CSARAASGYGYTF.

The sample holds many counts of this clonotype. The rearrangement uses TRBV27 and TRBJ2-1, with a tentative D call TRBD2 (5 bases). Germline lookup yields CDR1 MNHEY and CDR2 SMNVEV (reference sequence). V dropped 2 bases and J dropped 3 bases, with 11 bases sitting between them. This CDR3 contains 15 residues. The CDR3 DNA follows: TGTGCCAGCAGTTTACGAGGGAGTAACTACAATGAGCAGTTCTTC. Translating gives CASSLRGSNYNEQFF.

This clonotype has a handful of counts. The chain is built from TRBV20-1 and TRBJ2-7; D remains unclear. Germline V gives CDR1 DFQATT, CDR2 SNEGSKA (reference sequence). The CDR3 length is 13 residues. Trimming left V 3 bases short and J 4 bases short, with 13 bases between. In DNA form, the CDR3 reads TGCAGTGCTAGCTTCCTACGCGGATACGAGCAGTACTTC. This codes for CSASFLRGYEQYF.

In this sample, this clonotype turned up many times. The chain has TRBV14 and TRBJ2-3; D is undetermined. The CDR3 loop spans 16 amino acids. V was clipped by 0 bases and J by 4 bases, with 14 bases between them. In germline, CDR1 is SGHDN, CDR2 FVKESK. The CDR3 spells CASSQDGLAFADTQYF. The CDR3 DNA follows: TGTGCCAGCAGCCAAGATGGTCTTGCGTTCGCAGATACGCAGTATTTT.

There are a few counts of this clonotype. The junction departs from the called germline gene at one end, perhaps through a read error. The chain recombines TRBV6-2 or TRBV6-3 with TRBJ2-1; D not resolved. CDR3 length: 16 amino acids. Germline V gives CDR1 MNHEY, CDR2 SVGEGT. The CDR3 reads CASRKRLNLSFNEQFF. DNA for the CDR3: TGTGCCAGCAGAAAAAGACTCAACCTCTCCTTCAATGAGCAGTTCTTC.

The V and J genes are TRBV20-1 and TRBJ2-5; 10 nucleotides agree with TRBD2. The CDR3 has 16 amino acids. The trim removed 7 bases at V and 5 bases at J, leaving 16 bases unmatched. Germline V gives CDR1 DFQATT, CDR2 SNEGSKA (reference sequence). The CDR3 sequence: CSGTPVAGGPRETQYF. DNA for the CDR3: TGCAGTGGAACACCAGTAGCGGGAGGCCCGCGGGAGACCCAGTACTTC.

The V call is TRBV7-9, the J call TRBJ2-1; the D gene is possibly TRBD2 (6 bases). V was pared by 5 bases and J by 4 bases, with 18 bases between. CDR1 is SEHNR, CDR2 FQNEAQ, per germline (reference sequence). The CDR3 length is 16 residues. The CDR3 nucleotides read TGTGCCAGCAGCCGTACCCTTAGCGGATTATACAATGAGCAGTTCTTC. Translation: CASSRTLSGLYNEQFF.

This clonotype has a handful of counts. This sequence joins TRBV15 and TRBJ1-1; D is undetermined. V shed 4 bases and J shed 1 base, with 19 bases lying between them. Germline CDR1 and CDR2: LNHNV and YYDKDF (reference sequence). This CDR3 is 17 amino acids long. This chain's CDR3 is CATSTPTVHGGNTEAFF. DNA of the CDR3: TGTGCCACCAGCACTCCGACGGTTCATGGCGGGAACACTGAAGCTTTCTTT.

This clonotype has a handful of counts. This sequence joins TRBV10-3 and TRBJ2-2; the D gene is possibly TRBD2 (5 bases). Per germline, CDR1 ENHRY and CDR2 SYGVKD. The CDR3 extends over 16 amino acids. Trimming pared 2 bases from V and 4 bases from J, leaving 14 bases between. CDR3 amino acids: CAISETWIRGTGELFF. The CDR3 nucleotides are TGTGCCATCAGTGAGACCTGGATTCGGGGCACCGGGGAGCTGTTTTTT.

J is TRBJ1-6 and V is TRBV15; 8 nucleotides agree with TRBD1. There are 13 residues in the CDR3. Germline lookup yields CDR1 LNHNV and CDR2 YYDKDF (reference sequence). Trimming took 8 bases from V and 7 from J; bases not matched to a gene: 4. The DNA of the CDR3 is TGTGCCACCGGACAGGGACCGAATTCACCCCTCCACTTT. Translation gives CATGQGPNSPLHF. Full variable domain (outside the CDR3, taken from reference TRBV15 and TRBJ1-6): DAMVIQNPRYQVTQFGKPVTLSCSQTLNHNVMYWYQQKSSQAPKLLFHYYDKDFNNEADTPDNFQSRRPNTSFCFLDIRSPGLGDTAMYLCATGQGPNSPLHFGNGTRLTVT.

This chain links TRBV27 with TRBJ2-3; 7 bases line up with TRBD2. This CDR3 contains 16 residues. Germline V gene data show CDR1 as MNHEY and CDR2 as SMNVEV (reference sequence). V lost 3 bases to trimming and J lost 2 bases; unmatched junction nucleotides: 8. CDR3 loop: CASSFGASGPTDTQYF. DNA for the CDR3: TGTGCCAGCAGTTTCGGCGCTAGCGGACCCACAGATACGCAGTATTTT.

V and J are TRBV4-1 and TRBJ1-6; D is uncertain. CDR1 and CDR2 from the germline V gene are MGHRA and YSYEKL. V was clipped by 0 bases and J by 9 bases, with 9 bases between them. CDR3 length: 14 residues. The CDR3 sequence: CASSQEGAGSPLHF. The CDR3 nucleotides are TGCGCCAGCAGCCAAGAAGGTGCGGGTTCACCCCTCCACTTT.

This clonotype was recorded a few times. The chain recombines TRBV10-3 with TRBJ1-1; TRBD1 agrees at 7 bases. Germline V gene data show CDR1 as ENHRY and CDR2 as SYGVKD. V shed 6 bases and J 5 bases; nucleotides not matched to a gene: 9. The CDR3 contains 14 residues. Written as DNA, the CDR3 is TGTGCCATCAGGATAGACAGGGCAGGGACTGAAGCTTTCTTT. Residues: CAIRIDRAGTEAFF.

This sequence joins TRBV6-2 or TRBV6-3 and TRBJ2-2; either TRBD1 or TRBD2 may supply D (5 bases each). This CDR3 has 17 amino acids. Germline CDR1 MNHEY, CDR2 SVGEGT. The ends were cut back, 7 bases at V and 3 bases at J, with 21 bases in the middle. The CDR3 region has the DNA TGTGCCAGCATTCCCATATGGGACCTCGCAGACACCGGGGAGCTGTTTTTT. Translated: CASIPIWDLADTGELFF.

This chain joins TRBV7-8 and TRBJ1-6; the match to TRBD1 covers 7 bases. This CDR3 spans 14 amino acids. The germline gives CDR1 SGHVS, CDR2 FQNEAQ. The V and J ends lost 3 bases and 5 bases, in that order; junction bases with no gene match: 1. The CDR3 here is CASSLGQNNSPLHF. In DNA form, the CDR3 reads TGTGCCAGCAGCTTGGGACAGAATAATTCACCCCTCCACTTT.

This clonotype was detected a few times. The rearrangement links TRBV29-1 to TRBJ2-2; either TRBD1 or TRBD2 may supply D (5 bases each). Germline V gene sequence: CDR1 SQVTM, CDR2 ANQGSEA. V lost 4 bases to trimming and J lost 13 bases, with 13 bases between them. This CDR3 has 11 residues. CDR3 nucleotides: TGCAGCGTTGGCTGGGGGAAAGGGCTGTTTTTT. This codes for CSVGWGKGLFF.

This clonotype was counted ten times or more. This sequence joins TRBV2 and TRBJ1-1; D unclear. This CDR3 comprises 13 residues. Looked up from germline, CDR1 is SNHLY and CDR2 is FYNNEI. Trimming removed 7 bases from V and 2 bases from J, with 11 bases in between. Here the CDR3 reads CASTPEANTEAFF. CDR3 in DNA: TGTGCCAGCACCCCGGAAGCTAACACTGAAGCTTTCTTT.

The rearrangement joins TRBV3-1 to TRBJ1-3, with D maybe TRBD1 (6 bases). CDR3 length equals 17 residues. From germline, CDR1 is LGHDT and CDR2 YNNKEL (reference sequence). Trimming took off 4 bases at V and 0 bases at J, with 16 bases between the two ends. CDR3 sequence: CASSPSLQGGSGNTIYF. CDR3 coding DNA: TGTGCCAGCAGCCCCTCTCTACAGGGTGGCTCTGGAAACACCATATATTTT.

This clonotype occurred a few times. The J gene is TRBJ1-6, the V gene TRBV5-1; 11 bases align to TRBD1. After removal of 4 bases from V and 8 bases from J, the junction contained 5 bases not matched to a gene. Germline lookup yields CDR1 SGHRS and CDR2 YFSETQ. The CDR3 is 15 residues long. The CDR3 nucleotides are TGCGCCAGCAGCCCGGTGGGACAGGGGGATTCACCCCTCCACTTT. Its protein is CASSPVGQGDSPLHF. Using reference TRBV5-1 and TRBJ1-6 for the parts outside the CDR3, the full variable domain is KAGVTQTPRYLIKTRGQQVTLSCSPISGHRSVSWYQQTPGQGLQFLFEYFSETQRNKGNFPGRFSGRQFSNSRSEMNVSTLELGDSALYLCASSPVGQGDSPLHFGNGTRLTVT.

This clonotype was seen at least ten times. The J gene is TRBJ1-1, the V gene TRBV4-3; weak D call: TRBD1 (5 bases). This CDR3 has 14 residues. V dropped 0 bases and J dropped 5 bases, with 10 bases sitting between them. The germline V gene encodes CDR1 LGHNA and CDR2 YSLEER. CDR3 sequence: CASSQDSAGTEAFF. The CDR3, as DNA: TGCGCCAGCAGCCAAGATTCGGCAGGGACTGAAGCTTTCTTT.

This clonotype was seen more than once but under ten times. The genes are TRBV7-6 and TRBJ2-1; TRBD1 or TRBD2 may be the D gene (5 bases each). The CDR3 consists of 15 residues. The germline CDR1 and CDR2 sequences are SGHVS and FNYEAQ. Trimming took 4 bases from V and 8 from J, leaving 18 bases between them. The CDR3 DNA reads TGTGCCAGCAGCTCCCCGGGACGGTTCACGGATGAGCAGTTCTTC. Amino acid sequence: CASSSPGRFTDEQFF.

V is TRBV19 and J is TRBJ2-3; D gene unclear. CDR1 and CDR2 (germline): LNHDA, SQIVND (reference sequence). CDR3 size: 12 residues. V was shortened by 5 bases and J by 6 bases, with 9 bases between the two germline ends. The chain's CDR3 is CASSPDFDTQYF. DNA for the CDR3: TGTGCCAGTAGTCCCGACTTTGATACGCAGTATTTT. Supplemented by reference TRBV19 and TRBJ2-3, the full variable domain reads DGGITQSPKYLFRKEGQNVTLSCEQNLNHDAMYWYRQDPGQGLRLIYYSQIVNDFQKGDIAEGYSVSREKKESFPLTVTSAQKNPTAFYLCASSPDFDTQYFGPGTRLTVL.